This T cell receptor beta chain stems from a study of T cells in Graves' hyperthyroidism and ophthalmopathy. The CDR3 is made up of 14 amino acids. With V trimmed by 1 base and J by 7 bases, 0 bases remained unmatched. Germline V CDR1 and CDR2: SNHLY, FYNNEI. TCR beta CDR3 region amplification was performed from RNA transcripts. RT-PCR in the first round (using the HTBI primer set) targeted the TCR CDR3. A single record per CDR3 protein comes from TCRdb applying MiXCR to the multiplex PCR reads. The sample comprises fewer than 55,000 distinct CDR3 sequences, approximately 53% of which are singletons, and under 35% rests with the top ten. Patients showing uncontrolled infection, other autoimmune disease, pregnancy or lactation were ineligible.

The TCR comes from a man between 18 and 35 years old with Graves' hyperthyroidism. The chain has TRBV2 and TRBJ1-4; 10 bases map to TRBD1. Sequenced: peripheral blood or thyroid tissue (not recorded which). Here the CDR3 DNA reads TGTGCCAGCAGTGAAGGGACAGGGGGTGAAAAACTGTTTTTT. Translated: CASSEGTGGEKLFF.